These T cell receptor beta chains were read from a single sample in a study of CD8 T cells in Susac syndrome. MiXCR, applied by TCRdb to the immunoSEQ multiplex PCR reads, yields one record per CDR3 protein. The sample shows around 130,000 distinct CDR3 sequences, 85% to 95% of them seen only once. Material for sequencing was CD4+ T cells from PBMCs. These receptors were collected from a human donor with multiple sclerosis. CDR3s include the opening cysteine and the closing phenylalanine or tryptophan. D genes are given only for firm matches. Part of the rows lack a size; the others show once, few, many or a class for expanded clones.

CDR3 protein	D gene	J gene	clone size	V gene
CASSTKSVGRDGEQFF	TRBD2	TRBJ2-1	once	TRBV9
CASRYTEAFF	NA	TRBJ1-1	NA	TRBV2
CATSDLSPQVTGELFF	NA	TRBJ2-2	NA	TRBV24-1
CASSEGLAKTQYF	NA	TRBJ2-5	NA	TRBV27
CASSQDWTSGWDQYF	TRBD2	TRBJ2-5	NA	TRBV3-1
CSAMIQETQYF	NA	TRBJ2-5	NA	TRBV20-1
CASSQLRSSSPSSGNTIYF	NA	TRBJ1-3	NA	TRBV14
CSVVGGTEAFF	NA	TRBJ1-1	NA	TRBV29-1
CSVDLRGGEQYF	NA	TRBJ2-7	NA	TRBV29-1
CSAATSGGSSYEQYF	TRBD2	TRBJ2-7	NA	TRBV20-1
CSATGFTGQPQHF	NA	TRBJ1-5	NA	TRBV20-1
CSARQGSRGNSPLHF	NA	TRBJ1-6	NA	TRBV20-1
CASSPSGTYNEQFF	TRBD2	TRBJ2-1	NA	TRBV12-3/TRBV12-4
CASSPEQGVKNIQYF	NA	TRBJ2-4	NA	TRBV4-2
CASSNRPLGGAEAFF	NA	TRBJ1-1	once	TRBV3-1
CSATRQGIRQYF	TRBD1	TRBJ2-7	NA	TRBV20-1
CASSQVSYGYTF	NA	TRBJ1-2	NA	TRBV3-1
CVWSRSARTEAFF	NA	TRBJ1-1	NA	TRBV30
CASSREGQGYGYTF	TRBD1	TRBJ1-2	NA	TRBV4-3
CASSEAGRYTEAFF	NA	TRBJ1-1	NA	TRBV2
CASSSWVTGEQYF	NA	TRBJ2-7	NA	TRBV27
CATRTGGNQPQHF	TRBD1	TRBJ1-5	NA	TRBV19
CASSRGQATSPLHF	TRBD1	TRBJ1-6	NA	TRBV27
CASSIRRDPFGEKLFF	NA	TRBJ1-4	NA	TRBV19
CASSFGTPKAGNTIYF	NA	TRBJ1-3	NA	TRBV12-3/TRBV12-4
CSARQQRDSNQPQHF	NA	TRBJ1-5	NA	TRBV20-1
CASGLSGLEAFF	NA	TRBJ1-1	NA	TRBV12-5
CASSERGQGAFF	NA	TRBJ1-1	NA	TRBV25-1
CASKKSGAAYEQYF	NA	TRBJ2-7	NA	TRBV3-1
CASSLGDRREGYTF	NA	TRBJ1-2	NA	TRBV7-9
CAWTSGAKNIQYF	NA	TRBJ2-4	NA	TRBV30
CASSYSGRQGESAQHF	TRBD1	TRBJ1-5	NA	TRBV6-5
CASIRGGLEGELFF	TRBD2	TRBJ2-2	once	TRBV28